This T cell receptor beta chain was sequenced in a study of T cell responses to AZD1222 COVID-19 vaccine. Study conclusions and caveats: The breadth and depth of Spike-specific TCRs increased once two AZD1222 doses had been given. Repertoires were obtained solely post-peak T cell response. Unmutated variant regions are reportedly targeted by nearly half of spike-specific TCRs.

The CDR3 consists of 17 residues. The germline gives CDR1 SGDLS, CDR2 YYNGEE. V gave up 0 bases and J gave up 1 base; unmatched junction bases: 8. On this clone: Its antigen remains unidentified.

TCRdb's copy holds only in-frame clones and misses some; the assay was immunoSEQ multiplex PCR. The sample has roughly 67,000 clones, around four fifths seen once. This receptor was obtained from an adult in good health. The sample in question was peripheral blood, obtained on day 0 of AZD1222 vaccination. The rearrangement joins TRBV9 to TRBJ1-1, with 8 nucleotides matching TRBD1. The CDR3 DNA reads TGTGCCAGCAGCGTAGCTCCAGGGGGCGTATGGAACACTGAAGCTTTCTTT. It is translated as CASSVAPGGVWNTEAFF.